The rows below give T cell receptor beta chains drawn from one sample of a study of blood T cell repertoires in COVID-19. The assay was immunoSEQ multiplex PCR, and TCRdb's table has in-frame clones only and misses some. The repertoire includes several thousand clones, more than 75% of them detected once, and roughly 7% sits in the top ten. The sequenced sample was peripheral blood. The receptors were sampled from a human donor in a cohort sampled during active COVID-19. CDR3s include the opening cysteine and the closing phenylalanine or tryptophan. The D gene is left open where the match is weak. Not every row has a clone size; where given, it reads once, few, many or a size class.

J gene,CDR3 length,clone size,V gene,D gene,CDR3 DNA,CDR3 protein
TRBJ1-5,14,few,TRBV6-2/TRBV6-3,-,TGTGCCAGCAGTTACGAACAGATGAATCAGCCCCAGCATTTT,CASSYEQMNQPQHF
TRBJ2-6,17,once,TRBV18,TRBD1,TGTGCCAGCTCACCACCCATGGGACAGTCAGGGGCCAACGTCCTGACTTTC,CASSPPMGQSGANVLTF
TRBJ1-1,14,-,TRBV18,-,TGTGCCAGCTCACCAGACAGCATGAACACTGAAGCTTTCTTT,CASSPDSMNTEAFF
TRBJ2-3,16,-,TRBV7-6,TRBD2,TGTGCCAGCAGCCACAGGACTAGCGGGCAGGCAGATACGCAGTATTTT,CASSHRTSGQADTQYF
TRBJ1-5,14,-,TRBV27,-,TGTGCCAGCAGGGATTACAGGAGCAATCAGCCCCAGCATTTT,CASRDYRSNQPQHF
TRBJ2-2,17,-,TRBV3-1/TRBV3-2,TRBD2,TGTGCCAGCAGCCAAGATGCGGGGGGCTGGAACACCGGGGAGCTGTTTTTT,CASSQDAGGWNTGELFF
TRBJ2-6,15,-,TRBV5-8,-,TGTGCCAGCAGCGTCCGGACTACTGGGTCCAACGTCCTGACTTTC,CASSVRTTGSNVLTF
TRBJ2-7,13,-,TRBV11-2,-,TGTGCCAGCAGCTTGCTTGGGGGGAGTAAGCAGTACTTC,CASSLLGGSKQYF
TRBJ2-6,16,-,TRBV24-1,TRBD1,TGTGCCACCAGCGGCCTGACAGGGCTCGGGGCCAACGTCCTGACTTTC,CATSGLTGLGANVLTF
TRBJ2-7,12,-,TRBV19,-,TGTGCCAGTATAAAGACAGCCTACGAGCAGTACTTC,CASIKTAYEQYF
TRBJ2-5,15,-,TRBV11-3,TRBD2,TGTGCCAGCAGCTTAGGGGGACTAGCGGGAGAGACCCAGTACTTC,CASSLGGLAGETQYF
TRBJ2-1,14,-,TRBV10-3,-,TGTGCCATCAATTCCCCAGGGTCCTACAATGAGCAGTTCTTC,CAINSPGSYNEQFF
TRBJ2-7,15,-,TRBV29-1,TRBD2,TGCAGCGTGATTGACCGGGAGGGTTTCCCCTACGAGCAGTACTTC,CSVIDREGFPYEQYF
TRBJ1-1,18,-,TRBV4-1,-,TGCGCCAGCAGCCAAGATCTGGAGGCCGGGAGGTTGAACACTGAAGCTTTCTTT,CASSQDLEAGRLNTEAFF
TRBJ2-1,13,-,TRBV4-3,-,TGCGCCAGCAGCCAAGACCGGGTCGGGGAGCAGTTCTTC,CASSQDRVGEQFF
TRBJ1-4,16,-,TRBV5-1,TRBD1,TGCGCCAGCAGCCCCGAAGACAGGGGTCCGAATGAAAAACTGTTTTTT,CASSPEDRGPNEKLFF
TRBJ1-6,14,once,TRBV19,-,TGTGCCAGTAGTATTCCGGGGGAGCGATCACCCCTCCACTTT,CASSIPGERSPLHF
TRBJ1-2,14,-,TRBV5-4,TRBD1,TGTGCCAGCAGCTTACAGGGGCGGCACTATGGCTACACCTTC,CASSLQGRHYGYTF
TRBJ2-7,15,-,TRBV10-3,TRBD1,TGTGCCATCAGTGTGGGGACAGGGAGAGACTACGAGCAGTACTTC,CAISVGTGRDYEQYF
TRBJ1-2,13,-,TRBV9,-,TGTGCCAGCAGCGTGCGGCAGGGCTATGGCTACACCTTC,CASSVRQGYGYTF
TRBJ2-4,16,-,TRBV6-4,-,TGTGCCAGCAGTGACCGGGGGGCGGTTACCAAAAACATTCAGTACTTC,CASSDRGAVTKNIQYF
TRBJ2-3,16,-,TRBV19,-,TGTGCCAGTAGTATAGATTCAAGCGGAGGCACAGATACGCAGTATTTT,CASSIDSSGGTDTQYF
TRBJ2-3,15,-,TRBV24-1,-,TGTGCCACCAGTGAGAGTACAGATATAAGAGATACGCAGTATTTT,CATSESTDIRDTQYF
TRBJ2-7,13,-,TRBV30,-,TGTGCCTGGAGTCAGGGGCCCCCCTACGAGCAGTACTTC,CAWSQGPPYEQYF
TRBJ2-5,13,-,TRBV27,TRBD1,TGTGCCAGCACCGGGGACAGGGGAGAGACCCAGTACTTC,CASTGDRGETQYF
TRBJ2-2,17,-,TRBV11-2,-,TGTGCCAGCAGCTTACGGCGGGGGCCATCGAACACCGGGGAGCTGTTTTTT,CASSLRRGPSNTGELFF
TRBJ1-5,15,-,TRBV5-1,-,TGCGCCAGCAGCTCAGGGGCCCAGGGGAGTCAGCCCCAGCATTTT,CASSSGAQGSQPQHF
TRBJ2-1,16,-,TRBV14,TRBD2,TGTGCCAGCAGCCAAGGGACTAGCGGGCCCCCTACCGGGCAGTTCTTC,CASSQGTSGPPTGQFF
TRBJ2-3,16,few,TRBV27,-,TGTGCCAGCAGTTTGTCGGGAGTCGCACACACAGATACGCAGTATTTT,CASSLSGVAHTDTQYF